Listed below are T cell receptor beta chains from one sample, sequenced in a study of shared clonotypes between healthy human individuals. Using immunoSEQ multiplex PCR, the repertoire was profiled, and TCRdb retains in-frame clones only, with some absent. The profile covers over 700,000 clones, with roughly two thirds appearing a single time and approximately 2% taken by the ten largest. The sample comprised memory CD4+ T cells sorted from blood. Receptor source: a woman in her thirties in good health. Both conserved end residues are trimmed from each CDR3. The order of the fields is CDR3 protein, V gene, D gene. D genes are given only for firm matches.

CDR3aa: AKRQLKNIQY
v_gene: TRBV12-5
d_gene: .

CDR3aa: ASSPSFTNYGYT
v_gene: TRBV2
d_gene: .

CDR3aa: ASLGTGGNYEQY
v_gene: TRBV18
d_gene: TRBD1

CDR3aa: ASSDGTSGTDTQY
v_gene: TRBV6-4
d_gene: TRBD2

CDR3aa: ASSRDSLGEQY
v_gene: TRBV6-6
d_gene: .

CDR3aa: ATILTRTDTQY
v_gene: TRBV27
d_gene: .

CDR3aa: ASSEPRQGKETQY
v_gene: TRBV25-1
d_gene: .

CDR3aa: ASSQRLAGVLAGELF
v_gene: TRBV4-1
d_gene: TRBD2

CDR3aa: ASSSQTGPSNQPQH
v_gene: TRBV28
d_gene: .

CDR3aa: ASSLLYNQPQH
v_gene: TRBV27
d_gene: .

CDR3aa: ASSTGPLDTQY
v_gene: TRBV6-1
d_gene: .

CDR3aa: ASSPGLAYNEQF
v_gene: TRBV11-2
d_gene: TRBD2

CDR3aa: SVDSNLYNEQF
v_gene: TRBV29-1
d_gene: .

CDR3aa: ASSMFDIHIQY
v_gene: TRBV19
d_gene: .

CDR3aa: ASTGLQETQY
v_gene: TRBV2
d_gene: .

CDR3aa: ASSLSVGANVLT
v_gene: TRBV28
d_gene: .

CDR3aa: ASKPGNTEAF
v_gene: TRBV6-5
d_gene: .

CDR3aa: ASQQGARTGELF
v_gene: TRBV6-5
d_gene: TRBD1

CDR3aa: ASSPRTHPSYNEQF
v_gene: TRBV11-2
d_gene: .

CDR3aa: ASSGGLSQPQH
v_gene: TRBV19
d_gene: .

CDR3aa: ASSGTVETQY
v_gene: TRBV28
d_gene: TRBD1

CDR3aa: ASSGLGAGANVLT
v_gene: TRBV10-1
d_gene: .

CDR3aa: ASSHGQSYEQY
v_gene: TRBV18
d_gene: .

CDR3aa: ASRPGGIELYEQY
v_gene: TRBV28
d_gene: .

CDR3aa: ASSSTSDPYNEQF
v_gene: TRBV7-7
d_gene: .

CDR3aa: ASSSRSLTNEQF
v_gene: TRBV27
d_gene: .

CDR3aa: ASSYATGKNEKLF
v_gene: TRBV18
d_gene: TRBD1

CDR3aa: ASSVQPGGSSYEQY
v_gene: TRBV5-1
d_gene: TRBD1

CDR3aa: ASSPQLGSQETQY
v_gene: TRBV18
d_gene: .

CDR3aa: ASSIGAITDTQY
v_gene: TRBV19
d_gene: .

CDR3aa: AITRTGNTEAF
v_gene: TRBV10-3
d_gene: .

CDR3aa: ASSLSGDQPQH
v_gene: TRBV7-8
d_gene: .

CDR3aa: ASRSESSGNTIY
v_gene: TRBV2
d_gene: .

CDR3aa: ASSLDRTSEEQF
v_gene: TRBV11-2
d_gene: TRBD2

CDR3aa: ASSDPVGTSGRYEQF
v_gene: TRBV28
d_gene: TRBD2

CDR3aa: ASSRGVDRGHGYT
v_gene: TRBV19
d_gene: TRBD1

CDR3aa: AISDRKATDTQY
v_gene: TRBV10-3
d_gene: .

CDR3aa: ASSTRAVGDTQY
v_gene: TRBV19
d_gene: .

CDR3aa: ASSGTSGRAVDTQY
v_gene: TRBV2
d_gene: TRBD2

CDR3aa: ASKSGFRNTGELF
v_gene: TRBV2
d_gene: .

CDR3aa: ASSGTGQGVHEQY
v_gene: TRBV5-5
d_gene: TRBD1

CDR3aa: SGGGGIRYTEAF
v_gene: TRBV29-1
d_gene: .

CDR3aa: ASSLRGTDSPLGYT
v_gene: TRBV7-9
d_gene: .

CDR3aa: ASSRPSAAEQY
v_gene: TRBV7-2
d_gene: .

CDR3aa: ASSLVAGGTYEQY
v_gene: TRBV11-2
d_gene: TRBD2

CDR3aa: ASWALDRTNYGYT
v_gene: TRBV30
d_gene: .

CDR3aa: ASSPRDGDQPQH
v_gene: TRBV18
d_gene: .

CDR3aa: ASSGVGSGANQPQH
v_gene: TRBV2
d_gene: .

CDR3aa: ASSRDYQQY
v_gene: TRBV6-5
d_gene: TRBD2

CDR3aa: ASSYRTVNTEAF
v_gene: TRBV6-6
d_gene: .

CDR3aa: ASTHQGSNEQY
v_gene: TRBV2
d_gene: .

CDR3aa: ASTTGRVRSTGELF
v_gene: TRBV5-4
d_gene: .

CDR3aa: ASGRAPNEQF
v_gene: TRBV25-1
d_gene: .

CDR3aa: ASSPGTGWGRARTGELF
v_gene: TRBV7-3
d_gene: TRBD1

CDR3aa: ASSNNLAGGRETQY
v_gene: TRBV28
d_gene: TRBD2

CDR3aa: ATSGGMSGANVLT
v_gene: TRBV15
d_gene: .

CDR3aa: ASRSRGAHKGVSEAF
v_gene: TRBV19
d_gene: .

CDR3aa: ASSWVGYEQY
v_gene: TRBV28
d_gene: .

CDR3aa: ASGDYDEQF
v_gene: TRBV6-1
d_gene: .

CDR3aa: ASSLGRAGETQY
v_gene: TRBV11-2
d_gene: .